The rows below give T cell receptor beta chains drawn from one sample of a study of spatial heterogeneity in lung cancer. TCRdb re-called the 5' RACE reads through MiXCR, storing one row per CDR3 protein. The sample includes around 41,000 distinct CDR3 sequences, roughly 7% seen only once; the top ten take 40% to 45%. This material consisted of PBMCs, taken at surgery. Receptors were obtained from a female donor with early-stage non-small cell lung cancer. Each CDR3 is given with its conserved first and last residue. The D gene is left open where the match is weak. Expanded clones are given a class, and other clones once, few, many or no size at all.

v_gene,abundance,d_gene,j_gene,CDR3nt,CDR3aa
TRBV7-9,few,.,TRBJ1-1,TGTGCCAGCAGCTTAAAAAAGAACACTGAAGCTTTCTTT,CASSLKKNTEAFF
TRBV6-5,many,TRBD1,TRBJ2-7,TGTGCCAGCAGTTACGCGGGACAGGGGTCCTACGAGCAGTACTTC,CASSYAGQGSYEQYF
TRBV14,.,.,TRBJ1-1,TGTGCCAGCAGCCAAGCGATCAGGGAGGCCGGAGCTTTCTTT,CASSQAIREAGAFF
TRBV27,many,.,TRBJ1-1,TGTGCCAGCAGTTTTCGGACCGGAACTGAAGCTTTCTTT,CASSFRTGTEAFF
TRBV10-3,many,TRBD1,TRBJ1-1,TGTGCCATCAGTGGAACAGGGGTCACTGAAGCTTTCTTT,CAISGTGVTEAFF
TRBV29-1,.,.,TRBJ1-3,TGCAGCGTTGAGAAGGGAAACACCATATATTTT,CSVEKGNTIYF
TRBV7-2,many,.,TRBJ2-1,TGTGCCAGCAGCGCTCACAATGAGCAGTTCTTC,CASSAHNEQFF
TRBV3-2,few,.,TRBJ2-5,TGTGCCAGCAGCCAAGATAGGCGGGACTATTCAGAGACCCAGTACTTC,CASSQDRRDYSETQYF
TRBV5-1,many,.,TRBJ2-7,TGCGCCAGCTACAAGGACGGTCTTCGCTCCTACGAGCAGTACTTC,CASYKDGLRSYEQYF
TRBV27,few,TRBD1,TRBJ1-6,TGTGCCAGCAGGGTTTCCGGGACAGCCTATAATTCACCCCTCCACTTT,CASRVSGTAYNSPLHF
TRBV28,many,TRBD2,TRBJ2-7,TGTGCCAGCAGTCGCCTAGCGGGGGGTCCCTCCTACGAGCAGTACTTC,CASSRLAGGPSYEQYF
TRBV20-1,many,TRBD2,TRBJ2-7,TGCAGTGTCTCTAGGGGACTAGCGGGGGAAACCTACGAGCAGTACTTC,CSVSRGLAGETYEQYF
TRBV3-1,.,.,TRBJ2-7,TGTGCCAGCAGCCTAAGTATGTCCCACGAGCAGTACTTC,CASSLSMSHEQYF
TRBV7-2,.,.,TRBJ2-2,TGTGCCAGCAGGAGCCTGGGACTCCTGAACACCGGGGAGCTGTTTTTT,CASRSLGLLNTGELFF
TRBV9,many,.,TRBJ1-1,TGTGCCAGCAGCGTAGCTGGGCGGGGGAACACTGAAGCTTTCTTT,CASSVAGRGNTEAFF
TRBV2,.,TRBD2,TRBJ2-3,TGTGCCAGCAGTGTACTAGCGGGGGGCGCAGATACGCAGTATTTT,CASSVLAGGADTQYF
TRBV18,many,.,TRBJ1-2,TGTGCCAGCTCACTACCGGACAACTATGGCTACACCTTC,CASSLPDNYGYTF
TRBV11-2,few,TRBD2,TRBJ2-3,TGTGCCAGCAGCTTCGGACTAGCAGAGGCAGATACGCAGTATTTT,CASSFGLAEADTQYF
TRBV6-1,many,.,TRBJ2-3,TGTGCCACCCTGTTGGGTGGCGCAGATACGCAGTATTTT,CATLLGGADTQYF
TRBV5-1,many,.,TRBJ2-7,TGCGCCAGCAGAACCGGGACCTACGAGCAGTACTTC,CASRTGTYEQYF
TRBV18,few,TRBD1,TRBJ2-2,TGTGCCAGCTCACCGAGGGGGCCGGTCACCGGGGAGCTGTTTTTT,CASSPRGPVTGELFF
TRBV5-1,many,.,TRBJ2-3,TGCGCCAGCAGCTTGGCTAGCATAGGCACAGATACGCAGTATTTT,CASSLASIGTDTQYF
TRBV11-2,many,TRBD2,TRBJ2-5,TGTGCCAGCAGCTTAGTTTCGGGGGGGCCTCAGACCCAGTACTTC,CASSLVSGGPQTQYF
TRBV18,few,.,TRBJ1-3,TGTGCCAGCTCACCCCTGACACCTGACTCTGGAAACACCATATATTTT,CASSPLTPDSGNTIYF
TRBV7-2,many,TRBD2,TRBJ2-1,TGTGCCAGCAGCTACGGGACTAGCGGGACCTACAATGAGCAGTTCTTC,CASSYGTSGTYNEQFF
TRBV7-2,few,.,TRBJ2-3,TGTGCCAGCAGCTTAGATGGGGGGCCCCGCACAGATACGCAGTATTTT,CASSLDGGPRTDTQYF
TRBV4-1,many,.,TRBJ2-5,TGCGCCAGCAAACCAGGGAAAAGACAGGGAGGCGAGACCCAGTACTTC,CASKPGKRQGGETQYF
TRBV6-2/TRBV6-3,many,.,TRBJ1-6,TGTGCCAGCACCACTTGGTCACCCCTCCACTTT,CASTTWSPLHF
TRBV5-1,few,TRBD1,TRBJ1-5,TGCGCCAGCATCCAGGGGGGTAATCAGCCCCAGCATTTT,CASIQGGNQPQHF
TRBV6-1,.,.,TRBJ1-3,TGTGCCAGCAGTGAAAGGTCGGGAAGCTCTGGAAACACCATATATTTT,CASSERSGSSGNTIYF
TRBV27,many,TRBD1,TRBJ2-7,TGTGCCAGCAGCCGCACAGGGGGCGAGAGCTCCTACGAGCAGTACTTC,CASSRTGGESSYEQYF
TRBV4-1,.,TRBD2,TRBJ2-7,TGCGCCAGCAGCCCGGGGACTAGGAGGCCCTACGAGCAGTACTTC,CASSPGTRRPYEQYF
TRBV6-6,many,.,TRBJ1-1,TGTGCCAGCAGTTACTCATGGAACACTGAAGCTTTCTTT,CASSYSWNTEAFF
TRBV5-1,many,TRBD1,TRBJ1-4,TGCGCCAGCAGCCTACGGGACAGCTTCGAAAAACTGTTTTTT,CASSLRDSFEKLFF
TRBV5-1,few,.,TRBJ2-3,TGCGCCAGCAGCTTGGCGAGGAGCCCAGATACGCAGTATTTT,CASSLARSPDTQYF
TRBV7-2,.,.,TRBJ1-5,TGTGCCAGCAGCTTACAGAAGGGAAGCAATCAGCCCCAGCATTTT,CASSLQKGSNQPQHF
TRBV29-1,many,.,TRBJ1-1,TGCAGCGCTAGGGAGGGTGGGACTGAAGCTTTCTTT,CSAREGGTEAFF
TRBV7-9,many,TRBD2,TRBJ2-3,TGTGCCAGCAAGCATCTTCGGGGGGTGGGCACAGATACGCAGTATTTT,CASKHLRGVGTDTQYF
TRBV6-6,.,.,TRBJ1-1,TGTGCCAGCAGTTACGAGGGCCCCTCCATTGAAGCTTTCTTT,CASSYEGPSIEAFF
TRBV12-3/TRBV12-4,few,.,TRBJ2-3,TGTGCCAGCAGTTTCGGTGGGGGACTCGATACGCAGTATTTT,CASSFGGGLDTQYF
TRBV5-1,.,.,TRBJ2-3,TGCGCCAGCAGCTTGGAGACGGGGACAAACACAGATACGCAGTATTTT,CASSLETGTNTDTQYF
TRBV6-1,.,TRBD1,TRBJ1-2,TGTGCCAGCAGGCCGCAGGGACAGGGAGGTAATGGCTACACCTTC,CASRPQGQGGNGYTF
TRBV2,few,TRBD1,TRBJ2-5,TGTGCCAGCATTGGGACAGGCCAAGAGACCCAGTACTTC,CASIGTGQETQYF
TRBV2,many,.,TRBJ2-2,TGTGCCAGCACCTCCCGGGGGTATCAGGACACCGGGGAGCTGTTTTTT,CASTSRGYQDTGELFF
TRBV13,.,.,TRBJ1-2,TGTGCCAGCAGCTCCAGGGTCTATGGCTACACCTTC,CASSSRVYGYTF
TRBV7-2,.,TRBD2,TRBJ2-5,TGTGCCAGCAGCAGTAGCGGGTCGGGGAAGACCCAGTACTTC,CASSSSGSGKTQYF
TRBV6-2/TRBV6-3,many,.,TRBJ2-3,TGTGCCAGCAGGGTTCCGCCCCCAGGTACGCAGTATTTT,CASRVPPPGTQYF